The clone carrying this T cell receptor beta chain was seen only a few times. Clones were read by immunoSEQ multiplex PCR, and TCRdb kept only the in-frame ones, dropping some. The sample has 400,000 to 500,000 clones, 79% seen once. The data were obtained in a study of shared clonotypes between healthy human individuals. On the study more broadly: Aged 18 to 49, the donors were a couple of women and a few men.

CDR1 and CDR2 from the germline V gene are SEHNR and FQNEAQ (reference sequence). This CDR3 has 13 amino acids. V shed 3 bases and J shed 0 bases, with 5 bases lying between them. The sequence was obtained from a woman between 40 and 55 years old in good health. Some clones in this sample may be carry-over from other donors' samples. The sample taken for sequencing was PBMCs. The gene calls are TRBV7-9 and TRBJ1-1, with D hard to call. The CDR3 reads CASSFSVNTEAFF. The CDR3 DNA reads as TGTGCCAGCAGCTTTTCCGTGAACACTGAAGCTTTCTTT.